Each of the 27 T cell receptor beta chains below was sequenced from the same sample in a study of Graves' ophthalmopathy and Graves' hyperthyroidism. The study amplified TCR beta CDR3 regions using RNA transcripts. The first round was an RT-PCR with HTBI primers, and the second round was a multiplex PCR. From the multiplex PCR reads, TCRdb called clonotypes with MiXCR, one entry per CDR3 protein. Found here are 450,000 or so distinct CDR3 sequences, approximately 15% of them singletons; the top ten hold around 9.8%. Sequencing was done on a sample of blood. These TCRs come from a woman between 25 and 40 years old with Graves' ophthalmopathy.

This clonotype was counted at least ten times. This chain links TRBV27 with TRBJ2-5; weak D call: TRBD2 (6 bases). This CDR3 contains 15 residues. V dropped 1 base and J dropped 4 bases, with 13 bases sitting between them. Germline lookup yields CDR1 MNHEY and CDR2 SMNVEV (reference sequence). This CDR3 reads CASSLFGGVLETQYF. The CDR3 nucleotides read TGTGCCAGCAGTTTATTCGGGGGAGTCTTAGAGACCCAGTACTTC.

This clonotype was observed a handful of times. The chain carries TRBV27 and TRBJ1-6; TRBD1 aligns across 7 bases. The length of the CDR3 is 11 residues. The trim removed 5 bases at V and 15 bases at J, leaving 4 bases unmatched. Germline V gives CDR1 MNHEY, CDR2 SMNVEV (reference sequence). This CDR3 reads CASSGRGVLHF. The DNA of the CDR3 is TGTGCCAGCAGTGGCAGGGGGGTCCTCCACTTT.

This clonotype was counted at least ten times. J is TRBJ2-4 and V is TRBV11-3, with 7 bases identical to TRBD1. Trimming took 8 bases from V and 2 from J; bases not matched to a gene: 9. The CDR3 spans 15 residues. CDR1 is SGHNT and CDR2 is YENEEA in the germline V gene. DNA of the CDR3: TGTGCCAGCGCATCTGACAGGGCGCCCAAAAACATTCAGTACTTC. It codes for CASASDRAPKNIQYF.

The V gene is TRBV5-6, the J gene TRBJ1-1; TRBD1 aligns across 7 bases. The trim removed 4 bases at V and 0 bases at J, leaving 6 bases unmatched. The germline V gene encodes CDR1 SGHDT and CDR2 YYEEEE. This CDR3 is built from 15 residues. CDR3 amino acids: CASSRDSRMNTEAFF. CDR3 bases: TGTGCCAGCAGCAGGGACAGCCGAATGAACACTGAAGCTTTCTTT.

This clonotype has at least ten counts. A read error may account for a junction end that differs from germline. This chain connects TRBV7-8 to TRBJ2-5; tentative D call: TRBD2 (7 bases). This CDR3 is built from 17 residues. The germline gives CDR1 SGHVS, CDR2 FQNEAQ. The CDR3 nucleotides are TGTGCCAACAGCTTAGCGCTCGGCGGGGGCCTAGAAGAGACCCAGTACTTC. As protein: CANSLALGGGLEETQYF.

This clonotype turned up a few times. The V call is TRBV19, the J call TRBJ2-2, with D possibly being TRBD1 (6 bases). Germline V CDR1 and CDR2: LNHDA, SQIVND (reference sequence). CDR3 length: 14 amino acids. Trimming shortened V by 6 bases and J by 2 bases, and 10 bases separated the two germline ends. CDR3 nucleotide sequence: TGTGCCAGTAGGGGGGCCTTTAACACCGGGGAGCTGTTTTTT. It codes for CASRGAFNTGELFF. Full variable domain (missing parts from reference TRBV19 and TRBJ2-2): DGGITQSPKYLFRKEGQNVTLSCEQNLNHDAMYWYRQDPGQGLRLIYYSQIVNDFQKGDIAEGYSVSREKKESFPLTVTSAQKNPTAFYLCASRGAFNTGELFFGEGSRLTVL.

This clonotype was detected ten times or more. The chain uses TRBV19 and TRBJ2-7; D remains unclear. Germline CDR1 is LNHDA and CDR2 is SQIVND (reference sequence). The CDR3 has 13 residues. The V end was cut by 3 bases, the J end by 2 bases, with 8 bases between. The CDR3 spells CASSMGATYEQYF. The CDR3 coding sequence is TGTGCCAGTAGTATGGGCGCTACCTACGAGCAGTACTTC.

This clonotype showed up many times. The V gene is TRBV28, the J gene TRBJ1-5; maybe TRBD1 (5 bases). The CDR3 has 16 amino acids. Germline values: CDR1 MDHEN, CDR2 SYDVKM. Trimming stripped 2 bases from V and 9 bases from J, with 20 bases between. The CDR3 here is CASSLTGQGVLWPQHF. The CDR3 DNA is TGTGCCAGCAGTTTAACTGGACAAGGGGTTCTTTGGCCCCAGCATTTT.

This clonotype has a handful of counts. This rearrangement joins TRBV28 to TRBJ2-1, with 12 bases fitting TRBD2. Per the germline V gene, CDR1 is MDHEN and CDR2 is SYDVKM. This CDR3 comprises 16 residues. Trimming took 8 bases from V and 4 from J; bases not matched to a gene: 9. CDR3 DNA sequence: TGTGCCAGCGGGGCCTGGACTAGCGGGACGTACAATGAGCAGTTCTTC. Translated, it gives CASGAWTSGTYNEQFF.

At least ten counts were recorded for this clonotype. The chain combines TRBV6-1 with TRBJ1-2, with D maybe TRBD1 (6 bases). The V end lost 8 bases, the J end lost 2 bases, and 18 bases lay between the germline ends. This CDR3 spans 15 amino acids. The germline V gene has CDR1 MNHNS and CDR2 SASEGT. This CDR3 is CASGLAGAQNYGYTF. The CDR3 bases are TGTGCCAGCGGCCTGGCAGGGGCGCAGAACTATGGCTACACCTTC.

This clonotype was seen ten or more times. The chain has TRBV9 and TRBJ1-2; D remains unclear. Germline loops: CDR1 SGDLS, CDR2 YYNGEE. The ends were cut back, 4 bases at V and 6 bases at J, with 19 bases in the middle. The CDR3 sequence is 15 residues long. The chain's CDR3 is CASSPQARTVDGYTF. CDR3 DNA sequence: TGTGCCAGCAGCCCACAAGCTAGGACCGTCGATGGCTACACCTTC.

This clonotype was recorded at least ten times. The V and J genes are TRBV20-1 and TRBJ1-2; TRBD1 might be the D (5 bases). The CDR3 runs to 10 residues. Trimming stripped 5 bases from V and 8 bases from J, with 9 bases between. Per the germline V gene, CDR1 is DFQATT and CDR2 is SNEGSKA (reference sequence). The CDR3 spells CSARRDGYTF. CDR3 in DNA: TGCAGTGCTCGCAGGGACGGCTACACCTTC.

In its sample, this clonotype was seen many times. The rearrangement joins TRBV3-1 to TRBJ1-2; D call uncertain. V was clipped by 4 bases and J by 8 bases, with 20 bases between them. Germline CDR1 and CDR2: LGHDT and YNNKEL (reference sequence). This CDR3 has 15 residues. The CDR3 DNA reads as TGTGCCAGCAGCCGGTTGGGAACTCCCGGGGAGGGCTACACCTTC. This translates into CASSRLGTPGEGYTF.

Regarding this clonotype: Its ends do not fully match the called genes, so a read error is possible. The CDR3 DNA reads as TGTGCCAGCAGGCCGACAGGGCTCGGCAATCAGCCGCAGCATTTT. Protein sequence: CASRPTGLGNQPQHF. The V gene is TRBV6-1, the J gene TRBJ1-5; TRBD1 agrees at 7 bases. Germline-derived CDR1 and CDR2 are MNHNS and SASEGT. The CDR3 covers 15 residues.

This clonotype was picked up many times. The rearrangement joins TRBV4-1 to TRBJ2-6; D call uncertain. CDR3 length equals 15 residues. With 4 bases removed from V and 0 bases from J, the gap between germline ends came to 7 bases. Germline V lookup: CDR1 MGHRA, CDR2 YSYEKL. CDR3 DNA: TGCGCCAGCAGCCTAGCCGTCTCTGGGGCCAACGTCCTGACTTTC. Protein product: CASSLAVSGANVLTF.

Worth noting for this clonotype: It may be a read error: a sequence one base away is much more abundant. The rearrangement uses TRBV28 and TRBJ2-5, with 11 bases identical to TRBD2. Unmatched junction bases numbered 13, after V lost 8 bases and J lost 8 bases. CDR3 size: 15 residues. Germline loops: CDR1 MDHEN, CDR2 SYDVKM. CDR3 region: CASGIAGGLGDTQYF. The CDR3 DNA is TGTGCCAGCGGAATAGCGGGAGGGCTGGGGGATACCCAGTACTTC.

This clonotype was recorded at least ten times. The genes are TRBV5-1 and TRBJ2-2; D is ambiguous. The V and J ends lost 4 bases and 2 bases respectively, with 9 bases between them. CDR3 length: 14 amino acids. Looked up from germline, CDR1 is SGHRS and CDR2 is YFSETQ. DNA of the CDR3: TGCGCCAGCAGCCCGACCACCAACACCGGGGAGCTGTTTTTT. It translates to CASSPTTNTGELFF.

This clonotype was picked up many times. This chain uses TRBV2 with TRBJ1-1; D might be TRBD1 (6 bases). The length of the CDR3 is 18 residues. V lost 1 base, J lost 4 bases, and 22 bases lay in between. The germline V gene encodes CDR1 SNHLY and CDR2 FYNNEI. The CDR3 sequence is CASSEGSSRHLGGTEAFF. CDR3 DNA: TGTGCCAGCAGTGAAGGGTCATCGCGCCATCTAGGGGGCACTGAAGCTTTCTTT.

This clonotype appeared many times. The chain recombines TRBV5-1 with TRBJ2-7; no firm D call. Trimming shortened V by 6 bases and J by 4 bases, and 20 bases separated the two germline ends. The CDR3 is made up of 15 amino acids. CDR1 and CDR2 from the germline V gene are SGHRS and YFSETQ. The CDR3 is CASTLPTQERYEQYF. The CDR3 bases are TGCGCCAGCACCCTCCCGACCCAGGAGAGGTACGAGCAGTACTTC.

The chain joins TRBV6-2 or TRBV6-3 to TRBJ1-6; 7 bases are shared with TRBD1. After removal of 4 bases from V and 5 bases from J, the junction contained 14 bases not matched to a gene. Germline CDR1 reads MNHEY; CDR2 reads SVGEGT. This CDR3 spans 18 amino acids. The CDR3 is CASSSRPQGDMNNSPLHF. CDR3 DNA sequence: TGTGCCAGCAGTTCCCGGCCCCAGGGGGACATGAATAATTCACCCCTCCACTTT.

Ten or more counts support this clonotype. The chain employs TRBV12-3 or TRBV12-4 and TRBJ2-5; D possibly uses TRBD1 or TRBD2 (7 bases each). The CDR3 loop spans 15 amino acids. With 3 bases removed from V and 7 bases from J, the gap between germline ends came to 18 bases. The CDR3 DNA follows: TGTGCCAGCAGTTTCTTTGGTCAGGGGGAGGGGACCCAGTACTTC. Its protein product is CASSFFGQGEGTQYF.

The genes are TRBV25-1 and TRBJ2-2, with TRBD1 identical over 7 bases. Per the germline V gene, CDR1 is MGHDK and CDR2 is SYGVNS. The V and J ends lost 7 bases and 1 base, in that order; junction bases with no gene match: 3. The CDR3 loop spans 14 amino acids. The CDR3 sequence: CASNRGENTGELFF. CDR3 sequence (DNA): TGTGCCAGCAACAGGGGAGAGAACACCGGGGAGCTGTTTTTT.

This clonotype was found a few times. A much larger clonotype is one base distant, so this may be a read error. Because the CDR3 is missing its conserved closing phenylalanine or tryptophan, this is likely a read error. This sequence joins TRBV30 and TRBJ1-1; perhaps TRBD1 as D (6 bases). Germline V gene sequence: CDR1 GTSNPN, CDR2 SVGIG (reference sequence). This CDR3 has 14 amino acids. The CDR3: CAFEPWDMNTEAFL. CDR3 coding DNA: TGTGCCTTCGAGCCTTGGGACATGAATACTGAAGCTTTCCTT.

This clonotype was detected many times. V is TRBV15 and J is TRBJ2-2; TRBD2 matches 7 bases. The J segment lost 5 bases and the V segment lost 8 bases, leaving 2 bases of the junction unmatched. Germline CDR1 reads LNHNV; CDR2 reads YYDKDF (reference sequence). The CDR3 extends over 12 amino acids. DNA for the CDR3: TGTGCCACCGGGCGGGGGACCGGGGAGCTGTTTTTT. As protein: CATGRGTGELFF.

This clonotype appeared many times. This may stem from a read error, because a much larger clone lies one nucleotide away. The rearrangement links TRBV6-5 to TRBJ1-1, with no clear D. CDR3 length: 13 residues. Per germline, CDR1 MNHEY and CDR2 SVGAGI. V was clipped by 2 bases and J by 1 base, with 5 bases between them. CDR3 residues: CASSYERNTEAFF. CDR3 DNA sequence: TGTGCCAGCAGTTACGAGAGGAACACTGAAGCTTTCTTT.

Ten or more counts support this clonotype. V usage is TRBV19 and J usage is TRBJ2-7; weak D call: TRBD1 (5 bases). V was trimmed by 3 bases and J by 2 bases, leaving 11 bases between them. This CDR3 has 14 residues. The germline V gene has CDR1 LNHDA and CDR2 SQIVND (reference sequence). For the CDR3, the DNA is TGTGCCAGTAGTATGTCGGCAGGGCCCTACGAGCAGTACTTC. Its translation is CASSMSAGPYEQYF.

This clonotype was observed at least ten times. The V and J genes are TRBV20-1 and TRBJ1-3; D remains unclear. Per the germline V gene, CDR1 is DFQATT and CDR2 is SNEGSKA (reference sequence). The CDR3 sequence is 18 residues long. V lost 0 bases, J lost 0 bases, and 18 bases lay in between. CDR3 loop: CSARDYPASKNSGNTIYF. CDR3 bases: TGCAGTGCTAGAGATTATCCGGCCAGTAAGAACTCTGGAAACACCATATATTTT.